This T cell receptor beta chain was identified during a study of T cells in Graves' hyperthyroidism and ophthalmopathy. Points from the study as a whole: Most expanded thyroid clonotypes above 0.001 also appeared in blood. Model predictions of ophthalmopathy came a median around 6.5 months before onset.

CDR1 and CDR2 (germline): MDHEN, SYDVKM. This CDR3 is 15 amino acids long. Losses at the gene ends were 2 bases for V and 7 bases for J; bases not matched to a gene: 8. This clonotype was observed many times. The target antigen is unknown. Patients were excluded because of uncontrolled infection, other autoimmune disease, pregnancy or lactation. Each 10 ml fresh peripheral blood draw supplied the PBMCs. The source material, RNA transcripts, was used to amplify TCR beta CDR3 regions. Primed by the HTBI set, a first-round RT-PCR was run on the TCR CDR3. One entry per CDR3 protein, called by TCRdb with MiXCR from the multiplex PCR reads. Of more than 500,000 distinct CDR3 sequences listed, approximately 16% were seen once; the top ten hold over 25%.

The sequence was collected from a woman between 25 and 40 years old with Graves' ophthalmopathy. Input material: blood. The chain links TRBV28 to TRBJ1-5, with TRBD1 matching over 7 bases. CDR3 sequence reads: CASSLPTGERQPQHF. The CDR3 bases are TGTGCCAGCAGTTTACCCACAGGGGAAAGGCAGCCCCAGCATTTT.